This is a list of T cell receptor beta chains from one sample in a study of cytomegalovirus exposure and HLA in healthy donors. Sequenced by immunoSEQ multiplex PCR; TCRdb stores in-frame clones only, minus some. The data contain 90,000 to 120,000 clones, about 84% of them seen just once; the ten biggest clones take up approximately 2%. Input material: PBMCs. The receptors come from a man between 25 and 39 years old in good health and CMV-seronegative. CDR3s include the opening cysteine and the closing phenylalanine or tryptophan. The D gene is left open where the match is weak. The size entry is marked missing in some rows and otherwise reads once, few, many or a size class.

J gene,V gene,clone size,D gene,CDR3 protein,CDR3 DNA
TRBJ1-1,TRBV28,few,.,CASIVMGGTEAFF,TGTGCCAGCATCGTAATGGGGGGCACTGAAGCTTTCTTT
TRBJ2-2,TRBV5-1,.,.,CASSQQREITGELFF,TGCGCCAGCAGCCAACAGAGGGAAATAACCGGGGAGCTGTTTTTT
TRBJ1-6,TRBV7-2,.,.,CASSLVGGAGSGNSPLHF,TGTGCCAGCAGCTTAGTGGGGGGAGCTGGCTCGGGGAATTCACCCCTCCACTTT
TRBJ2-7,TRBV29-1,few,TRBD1,CSVAQGAGEQYF,TGCAGCGTTGCGCAGGGGGCAGGGGAGCAGTACTTC
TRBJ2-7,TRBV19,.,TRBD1,CASTPGTASYEQYF,TGTGCCAGTACCCCTGGGACAGCTTCCTACGAGCAGTACTTC
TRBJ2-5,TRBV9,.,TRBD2,CASSVRLAGGVETQYF,TGTGCCAGCAGCGTAAGATTAGCGGGAGGAGTCGAGACCCAGTACTTC
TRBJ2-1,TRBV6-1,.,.,CASEAGRYNEQFF,TGTGCCAGCGAGGCGGGTCGGTACAATGAGCAGTTCTTC
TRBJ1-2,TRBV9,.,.,CASSARETDRYGYTF,TGTGCCAGCAGCGCCCGGGAGACTGATCGCTATGGCTACACCTTC
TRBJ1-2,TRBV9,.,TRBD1,CASSPQTGPNYGYTF,TGTGCCAGCAGCCCCCAGACAGGGCCTAACTATGGCTACACCTTC
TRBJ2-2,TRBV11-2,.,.,CASSSEGGPGELFF,TGTGCCAGCAGCTCGGAAGGCGGCCCCGGGGAGCTGTTTTTT
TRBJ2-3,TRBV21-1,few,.,CASSNIRQGHTDTQYF,TGTGCCAGCAGCAATATCAGACAGGGCCACACAGATACGCAGTATTTT
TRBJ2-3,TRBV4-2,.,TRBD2,CASRPQGLAGDPDTQYF,TGTGCCAGCAGACCCCAAGGGCTAGCGGGGGACCCAGATACGCAGTATTTT
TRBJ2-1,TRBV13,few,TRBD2,CASSAFSGGASGEQFF,TGTGCCAGCAGCGCCTTTAGCGGGGGGGCCTCAGGTGAGCAGTTCTTC
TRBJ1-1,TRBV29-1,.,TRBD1,CSARDRGHNTEAFF,TGCAGCGCACGGGACAGGGGACATAACACTGAAGCTTTCTTT
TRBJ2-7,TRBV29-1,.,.,CSVEGSYEQYF,TGCAGCGTTGAAGGGAGCTACGAGCAGTACTTC
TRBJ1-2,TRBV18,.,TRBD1,CASSLGQGNYGYTF,TGTGCCAGCTCACTGGGACAGGGGAACTATGGCTACACCTTC
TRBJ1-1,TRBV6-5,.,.,CASSYSKLSNTEAFF,TGTGCCAGCAGTTACTCGAAGCTATCGAACACTGAAGCTTTCTTT
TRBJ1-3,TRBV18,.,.,CASSPKDSSGNTIYF,TGTGCCAGCTCACCGAAGGACAGCTCTGGAAACACCATATATTTT
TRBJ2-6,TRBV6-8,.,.,CASYSGANVLTF,TGTGCCAGCTACTCTGGGGCCAACGTCCTGACTTTC
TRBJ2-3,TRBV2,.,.,CASRRPGTPTDTQYF,TGTGCCAGCAGGCGGCCCGGGACTCCCACAGATACGCAGTATTTT
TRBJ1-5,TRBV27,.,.,CASSPFNSNQPQHF,TGTGCCAGCAGCCCGTTTAATAGCAATCAGCCCCAGCATTTT
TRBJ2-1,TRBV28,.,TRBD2,CASSLWGQRELEQFF,TGTGCCAGCAGTTTATGGGGCCAGCGGGAGTTAGAGCAGTTCTTC
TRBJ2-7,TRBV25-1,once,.,CASSGSVSYEQYF,TGTGCCAGCAGTGGCTCAGTCTCCTACGAGCAGTACTTC
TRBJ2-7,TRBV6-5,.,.,CASSYNGAYEQYF,TGTGCCAGCAGTTACAACGGAGCCTACGAGCAGTACTTC
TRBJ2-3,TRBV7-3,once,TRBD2,CASKRGGAGDTQYF,TGTGCCAGCAAGCGCGGGGGGGCCGGAGATACGCAGTATTTT
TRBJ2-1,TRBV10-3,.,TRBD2,CAISAGGAGGLNEQFF,TGTGCCATCAGTGCCGGGGGAGCGGGGGGACTGAATGAGCAGTTCTTC
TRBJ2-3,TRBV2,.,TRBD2,CASREIAGEQYF,TGTGCCAGCAGGGAAATAGCGGGGGAGCAGTATTTT
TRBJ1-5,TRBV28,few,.,CASMTTDSNQPQHF,TGTGCCAGCATGACGACAGATAGCAATCAGCCCCAGCATTTT
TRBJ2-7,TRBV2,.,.,CASSPHGQSYEQYF,TGTGCCAGCAGTCCCCATGGACAGTCCTACGAGCAGTACTTC
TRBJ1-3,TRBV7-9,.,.,CASKGEGNTIYF,TGTGCCAGCAAGGGAGAGGGAAACACCATATATTTT
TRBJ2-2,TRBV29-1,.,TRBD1,CSVLLTGAIRNTGELFF,TGCAGCGTCCTCCTGACAGGGGCGATCCGGAACACCGGGGAGCTGTTTTTT
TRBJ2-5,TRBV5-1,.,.,CASSPGGTGRQETQYF,TGCGCCAGCAGCCCGGGGGGGACAGGGCGACAAGAGACCCAGTACTTC
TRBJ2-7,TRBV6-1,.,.,CASSEEEGETYEQYF,TGTGCCAGCAGTGAAGAAGAGGGGGAGACTTACGAGCAGTACTTC
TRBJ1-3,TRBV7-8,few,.,CASSPRGSGNTIYF,TGTGCCAGCAGCCCCAGGGGATCTGGAAACACCATATATTTT
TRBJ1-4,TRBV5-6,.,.,CATGLWEKLFF,TGTGCCACGGGGTTGTGGGAAAAACTGTTTTTT
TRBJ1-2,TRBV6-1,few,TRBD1,CASSELQGALDGYTF,TGTGCCAGCAGTGAGCTTCAGGGGGCTCTAGATGGCTACACCTTC
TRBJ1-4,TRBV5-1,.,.,CASSLAGQGGEKLFF,TGCGCCAGCAGCTTGGCCGGCCAGGGTGGTGAAAAACTGTTTTTT